The entry that follows covers one TCR beta chain sequence. The entry originates in a study of shared clonotypes between healthy human individuals. CDR3 length: 12 amino acids. V was clipped by 4 bases and J by 2 bases, with 5 bases between them. CDR1 is SGHTA and CDR2 is FQGNSA in the germline V gene. On sorted subsets, replicate PCRs used about 0.2 ug DNA, or tens of thousands of T cell genomes. Here immunoSEQ multiplex PCR was the method, and the copy in TCRdb shows in-frame clones only, minus some. The data hold millions of clones, with roughly 96% observed a single time. Sequencing was performed on naive CD4+ T cells sorted from blood. Subset meaning: CD45RA+ positively selected. This sequence originates from a man younger than 35 in good health. V gene TRBV7-2 combines with J gene TRBJ2-5, with D unclear. The CDR3 DNA sequence: TGTGCCAGCAGCTATCTTCAAGAGACCCAGTACTTC. The encoded protein is CASSYLQETQYF. The full variable domain, with the rest looked up from reference TRBV7-2 and TRBJ2-5, is GAGVSQSPSNKVTEKGKDVELRCDPISGHTALYWYRQSLGQGLEFLIYFQGNSAPDKSGLPSDRFSAERTGGSVSTLTIQRTQQEDSAVYLCASSYLQETQYFGPGTRLLVL.